Presented here are 26 T cell receptor beta chains from one specimen sequenced in a study of T cells expressing NK-cell markers. One entry per CDR3 protein, without DNA, is what TCRdb gives after re-calling the 5' RACE reads. Found here are about 300,000 distinct CDR3 sequences; the top ten clones hold around 4.2%. Material for sequencing was blood T cells: a sorted CD56 or NKG2C T cell subset, CD4+ or CD8+ T cells, or bulk PBMC T cells (not recorded which). Source of these receptors: a woman between 18 and 69 years old in good health.

The rearrangement uses TRBV12-3 or TRBV12-4 and TRBJ2-3; TCRdb reports TRBD2, a call that lacks DNA to check it against. This CDR3 spans 18 amino acids. The CDR3 reads CASKRHHWISGGANTQYF.

The rearrangement joins TRBV20-1 to TRBJ2-7; there is no DNA to check the TCRdb D call of TRBD1. The CDR3 has 13 amino acids. Germline V gene lookup returns CDR1 DFQATT and CDR2 SNEGSKA (reference sequence). CDR3 sequence reads: CSAPPGQGGEQYF.

The chain recombines TRBV21-1 with TRBJ1-1; TCRdb gives TRBD1 as the D gene, but with no DNA this cannot be confirmed. TRBV21-1 is an annotated pseudogene. The CDR3 totals 15 residues. The CDR3 here is CASSKVYRGSSGAFF.

The genes are TRBV27 and TRBJ2-1; the TRBD1 assignment by TCRdb is unverifiable without DNA. This CDR3 has 16 amino acids. Germline V gene data show CDR1 as MNHEY and CDR2 as SMNVEV (reference sequence). The CDR3 loop is CASSTRGTGGYNEQFF.

The chain uses TRBV20-1 and TRBJ2-3; TCRdb outputs TRBD1, but without DNA this stays unchecked. The length of the CDR3 is 15 residues. Germline lookup yields CDR1 DFQATT and CDR2 SNEGSKA (reference sequence). CDR3 loop: CSARDGQGKADTQYF.

The chain carries TRBV7-2 and TRBJ2-4; lacking DNA, the TRBD1 call made by TCRdb goes unchecked. This CDR3 has 14 amino acids. Germline values: CDR1 SGHTA, CDR2 FQGNSA. The CDR3 spells CASSSRGGGNIQYF. Full variable domain (missing parts from reference TRBV7-2 and TRBJ2-4): GAGVSQSPSNKVTEKGKDVELRCDPISGHTALYWYRQSLGQGLEFLIYFQGNSAPDKSGLPSDRFSAERTGGSVSTLTIQRTQQEDSAVYLCASSSRGGGNIQYFGAGTRLSVL.

The chain links TRBV9 to TRBJ2-3; absent DNA, TCRdb's TRBD1 call cannot be checked. This CDR3 contains 15 residues. In germline, CDR1 is SGDLS, CDR2 YYNGEE. CDR3 protein: CASSVGGGGTDTQYF.

The rearrangement links TRBV20-1 to TRBJ1-1. From germline, CDR1 is DFQATT and CDR2 SNEGSKA (reference sequence). This CDR3 contains 13 residues. The CDR3 protein is CSASIQQNTEAFF.

The chain uses TRBV29-1 and TRBJ2-3; lacking DNA, the TRBD1 call made by TCRdb goes unchecked. The germline V gene encodes CDR1 SQVTM and CDR2 ANQGSEA. This CDR3 has 15 amino acids. The CDR3 reads CSVEDLALGGATQYF.

The J gene is TRBJ2-7, the V gene TRBV5-1; TCRdb's D gene call, TRBD1, goes unchecked for lack of DNA. The CDR3 has 13 residues. Germline V gene sequence: CDR1 SGHRS, CDR2 YFSETQ. The chain's CDR3 is CASSPGSTYEQYF.

V usage is TRBV7-2 and J usage is TRBJ2-3; no DNA is available, so the TRBD2 call from TCRdb remains unchecked. CDR3 length: 16 amino acids. The germline V gene encodes CDR1 SGHTA and CDR2 FQGNSA. The CDR3 region is CASSLEGLAGADTQYF. Full variable domain (rest looked up from reference TRBV7-2 and TRBJ2-3): GAGVSQSPSNKVTEKGKDVELRCDPISGHTALYWYRQSLGQGLEFLIYFQGNSAPDKSGLPSDRFSAERTGGSVSTLTIQRTQQEDSAVYLCASSLEGLAGADTQYFGPGTRLTVL.

The rearrangement links TRBV20-1 to TRBJ2-1. The length of the CDR3 is 12 residues. Per germline, CDR1 DFQATT and CDR2 SNEGSKA (reference sequence). The CDR3 sequence is CSAGMTKGEQFF.

This chain uses TRBV28 with TRBJ2-3; TCRdb names TRBD2, which stays unverified in the absence of DNA. Germline values: CDR1 MDHEN, CDR2 SYDVKM. This CDR3 has 15 amino acids. The CDR3 sequence is CASSLGTSGEDTQYF.

V gene TRBV2 combines with J gene TRBJ2-1; TCRdb picks TRBD2, but there is no DNA to check that call. Per germline, CDR1 SNHLY and CDR2 FYNNEI. The CDR3 is 15 amino acids. This chain's CDR3 is CASGENRDSVHEQFF.

This rearrangement joins TRBV29-1 to TRBJ2-7; the D gene TCRdb calls, TRBD1, cannot be checked with no DNA. CDR3 length equals 14 residues. Germline V gene data show CDR1 as SQVTM and CDR2 as ANQGSEA. CDR3 loop: CSVVQGLKTYEQYF.

The chain combines TRBV29-1 with TRBJ2-3; as DNA is missing, the TRBD1 call by TCRdb cannot be tested. CDR3 length equals 12 residues. Germline-derived CDR1 and CDR2 are SQVTM and ANQGSEA. CDR3 sequence: CSVGPGLDTQYF.

The CDR3 is CASSDGLAGEQFF. The chain couples TRBV5-4 to TRBJ2-1; TCRdb indicates TRBD2, and absent DNA this call remains unverified. Germline V gives CDR1 SGHNT, CDR2 YYREEE (reference sequence). The CDR3 runs 13 residues.

This chain uses TRBV29-1 with TRBJ2-5; the TRBD1 assignment by TCRdb is unverifiable without DNA. The CDR3 sequence is 14 residues long. Germline V gives CDR1 SQVTM, CDR2 ANQGSEA. CDR3 sequence reads: CSVRGGTGDETQYF.

CDR3 amino acids: CAGTRQVGTGELFF. The rearrangement joins TRBV6-1 to TRBJ2-2; with no DNA, the TCRdb D assignment of TRBD1 cannot be verified. Germline V gene sequence: CDR1 MNHNS, CDR2 SASEGT. This CDR3 has 14 amino acids.

The rearrangement links TRBV9 to TRBJ1-6. The CDR3 contains 12 residues. Germline V gene sequence: CDR1 SGDLS, CDR2 YYNGEE. CDR3 sequence reads: CASSVLSSPLHF.

CDR3: CASSLEIGGYGYTF. This chain uses TRBV5-1 with TRBJ1-2; TCRdb calls TRBD1, which cannot be checked without DNA. Germline V gene data show CDR1 as SGHRS and CDR2 as YFSETQ. The CDR3 runs 14 residues.

The chain joins TRBV5-6 to TRBJ1-5. CDR1 is SGHDT, CDR2 YYEEEE, per germline. This CDR3 region has 14 residues. The CDR3 here is CASSENRGDQPQHF.

This chain uses TRBV7-2 with TRBJ1-1. The CDR3 is 14 residues long. Germline V gene data show CDR1 as SGHTA and CDR2 as FQGNSA. CDR3 loop: CASSVQNLNTEAFF. Supplemented by reference TRBV7-2 and TRBJ1-1, the full variable domain reads GAGVSQSPSNKVTEKGKDVELRCDPISGHTALYWYRQSLGQGLEFLIYFQGNSAPDKSGLPSDRFSAERTGGSVSTLTIQRTQQEDSAVYLCASSVQNLNTEAFFGQGTRLTVV.

The chain carries TRBV20-1 and TRBJ2-1; TCRdb's D gene call, TRBD2, goes unchecked for lack of DNA. The V gene's germline CDR1 is DFQATT and CDR2 SNEGSKA (reference sequence). This CDR3 comprises 16 residues. The CDR3 loop is CSASGASGRAFGEQFF.

The chain uses TRBV2 and TRBJ2-1; absent DNA, TCRdb's TRBD1 call cannot be checked. CDR1 is SNHLY and CDR2 is FYNNEI in the germline V gene. The CDR3 is made up of 14 amino acids. CDR3 sequence reads: CASQGQGAYNEQFF.

The chain uses TRBV18 and TRBJ2-1; TCRdb returns TRBD1, unconfirmable since there is no DNA. The germline V gene has CDR1 KGHSH and CDR2 LQKENI. This CDR3 contains 17 residues. CDR3 sequence: CASSPLSGVGAYNEQFF.